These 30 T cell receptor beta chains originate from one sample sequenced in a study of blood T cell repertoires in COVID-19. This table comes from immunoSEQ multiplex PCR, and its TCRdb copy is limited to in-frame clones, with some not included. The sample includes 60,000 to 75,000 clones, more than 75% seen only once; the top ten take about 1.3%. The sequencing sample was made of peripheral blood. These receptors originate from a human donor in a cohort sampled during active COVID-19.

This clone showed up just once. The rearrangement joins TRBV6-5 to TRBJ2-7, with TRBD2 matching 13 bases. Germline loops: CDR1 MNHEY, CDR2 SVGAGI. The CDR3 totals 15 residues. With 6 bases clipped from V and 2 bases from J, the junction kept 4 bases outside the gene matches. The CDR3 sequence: CASSGGLAGAYEQYF. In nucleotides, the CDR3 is TGTGCCAGCAGCGGCGGACTAGCGGGAGCCTACGAGCAGTACTTC.

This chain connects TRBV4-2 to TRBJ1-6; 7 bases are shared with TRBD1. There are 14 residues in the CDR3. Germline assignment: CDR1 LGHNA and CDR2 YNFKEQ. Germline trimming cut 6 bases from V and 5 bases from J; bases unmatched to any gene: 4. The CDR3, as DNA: TGTGCCAGCAGGGGGGACAGTGATAATTCACCCCTCCACTTT. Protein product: CASRGDSDNSPLHF.

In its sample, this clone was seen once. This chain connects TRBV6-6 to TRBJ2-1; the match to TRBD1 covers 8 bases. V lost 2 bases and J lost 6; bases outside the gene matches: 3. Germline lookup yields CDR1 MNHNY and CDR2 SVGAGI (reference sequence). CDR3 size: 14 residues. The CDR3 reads CASSYGDRPNEQFF. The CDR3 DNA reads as TGTGCCAGCAGTTACGGGGACAGGCCCAATGAGCAGTTCTTC.

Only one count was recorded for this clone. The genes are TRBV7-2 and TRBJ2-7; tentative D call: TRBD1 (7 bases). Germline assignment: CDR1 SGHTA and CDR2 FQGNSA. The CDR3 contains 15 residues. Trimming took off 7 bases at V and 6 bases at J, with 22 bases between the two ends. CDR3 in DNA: TGTGCCAGCAAAGGGGGCGGGAAAAGGGCCTCCGAGCAGTACTTC. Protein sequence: CASKGGGKRASEQYF. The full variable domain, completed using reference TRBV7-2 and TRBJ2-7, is GAGVSQSPSNKVTEKGKDVELRCDPISGHTALYWYRQSLGQGLEFLIYFQGNSAPDKSGLPSDRFSAERTGGSVSTLTIQRTQQEDSAVYLCASKGGGKRASEQYFGPGTRLTVT.

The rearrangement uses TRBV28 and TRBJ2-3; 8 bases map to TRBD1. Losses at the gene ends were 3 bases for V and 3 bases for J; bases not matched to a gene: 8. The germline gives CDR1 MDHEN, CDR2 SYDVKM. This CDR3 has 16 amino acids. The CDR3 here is CASSFLGQGRTDTQYF. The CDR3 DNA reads TGTGCCAGCAGTTTTCTAGGACAGGGAAGGACAGATACGCAGTATTTT.

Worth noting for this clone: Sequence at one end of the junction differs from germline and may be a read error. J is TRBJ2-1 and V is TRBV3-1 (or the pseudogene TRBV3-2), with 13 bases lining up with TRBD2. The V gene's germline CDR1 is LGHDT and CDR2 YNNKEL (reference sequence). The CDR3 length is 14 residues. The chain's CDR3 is CASRQGLAGVEQFF. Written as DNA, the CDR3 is TGTGCCAGCAGACAAGGACTAGCGGGAGTTGAGCAGTTCTTC.

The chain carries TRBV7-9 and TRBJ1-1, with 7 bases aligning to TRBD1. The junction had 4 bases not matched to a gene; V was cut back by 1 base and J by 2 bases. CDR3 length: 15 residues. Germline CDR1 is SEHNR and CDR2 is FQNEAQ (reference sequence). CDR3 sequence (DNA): TGTGCCAGCAGCTTAGGACAGGGCGCCAACACTGAAGCTTTCTTT. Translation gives CASSLGQGANTEAFF.

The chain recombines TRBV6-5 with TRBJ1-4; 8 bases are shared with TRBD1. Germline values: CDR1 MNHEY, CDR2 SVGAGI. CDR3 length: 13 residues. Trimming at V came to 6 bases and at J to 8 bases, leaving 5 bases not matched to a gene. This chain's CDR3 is CASRAGGKEKLFF. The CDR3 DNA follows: TGTGCCAGCAGGGCAGGGGGCAAGGAAAAACTGTTTTTT.

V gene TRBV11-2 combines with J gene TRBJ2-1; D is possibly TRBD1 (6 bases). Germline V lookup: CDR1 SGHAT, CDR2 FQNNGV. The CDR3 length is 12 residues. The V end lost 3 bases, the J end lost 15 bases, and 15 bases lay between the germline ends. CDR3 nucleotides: TGTGCCAGCAGCTTTGGTAGGTCAGGGGTGTTCTTC. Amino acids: CASSFGRSGVFF.

CDR3 loop: CASSSNWGTSGREFF. CDR3 nucleotides: TGTGCCAGCAGTTCCAATTGGGGGACTAGCGGGAGGGAGTTCTTC. The chain joins TRBV28 to TRBJ2-1, with 16 bases lining up with TRBD2. V lost 4 bases to trimming and J lost 14 bases; unmatched junction nucleotides: 8. The CDR3 contains 15 residues. CDR1 MDHEN and CDR2 SYDVKM come from the germline V gene.

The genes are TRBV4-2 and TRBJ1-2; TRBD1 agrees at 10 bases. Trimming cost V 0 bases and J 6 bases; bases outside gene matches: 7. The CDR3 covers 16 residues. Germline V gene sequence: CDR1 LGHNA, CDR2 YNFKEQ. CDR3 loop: CASSQEARGTGDGYTF. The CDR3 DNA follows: TGTGCCAGCAGCCAAGAGGCACGTGGGACAGGGGATGGCTACACCTTC.

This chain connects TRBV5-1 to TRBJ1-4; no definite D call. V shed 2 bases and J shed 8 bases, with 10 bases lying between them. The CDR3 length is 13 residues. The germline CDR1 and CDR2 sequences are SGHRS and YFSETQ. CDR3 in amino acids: CASSFGPGEKLFF. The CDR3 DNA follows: TGCGCCAGCAGCTTCGGCCCGGGGGAAAAACTGTTTTTT.

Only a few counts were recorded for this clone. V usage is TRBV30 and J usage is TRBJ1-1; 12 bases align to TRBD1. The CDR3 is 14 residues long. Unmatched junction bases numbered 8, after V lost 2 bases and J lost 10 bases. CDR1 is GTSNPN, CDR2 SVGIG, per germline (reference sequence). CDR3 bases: TGTGCCTGGAGTCGGGACAGGGGGCAAAAGGGAGCTTTCTTT. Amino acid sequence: CAWSRDRGQKGAFF. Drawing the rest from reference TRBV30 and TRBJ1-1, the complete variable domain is SQTIHQWPATLVQPVGSPLSLECTVEGTSNPNLYWYRQAAGRGLQLLFYSVGIGQISSEVPQNLSASRPQDRQFILSSKKLLLSDSGFYLCAWSRDRGQKGAFFGQGTRLTVV.

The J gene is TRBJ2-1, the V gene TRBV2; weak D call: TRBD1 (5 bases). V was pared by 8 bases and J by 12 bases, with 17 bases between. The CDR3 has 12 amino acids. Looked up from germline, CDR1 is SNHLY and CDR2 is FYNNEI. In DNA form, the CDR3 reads TGTGCCAGCGAGCTACTTCGGCAGGGGCAGTTCTTC. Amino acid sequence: CASELLRQGQFF.

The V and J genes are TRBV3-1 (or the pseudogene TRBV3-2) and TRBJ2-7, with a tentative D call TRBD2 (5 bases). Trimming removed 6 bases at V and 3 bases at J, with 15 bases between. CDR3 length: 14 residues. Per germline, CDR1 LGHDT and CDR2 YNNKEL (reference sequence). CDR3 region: CASSPTATSYEQYF. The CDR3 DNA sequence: TGTGCCAGCAGTCCCACAGCAACTAGCTACGAGCAGTACTTC.

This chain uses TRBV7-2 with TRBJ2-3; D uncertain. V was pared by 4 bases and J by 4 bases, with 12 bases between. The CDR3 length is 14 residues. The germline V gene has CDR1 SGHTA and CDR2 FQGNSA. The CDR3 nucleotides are TGTGCCAGCAGCTCCGGGTTTAGCTCAGATACGCAGTATTTT. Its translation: CASSSGFSSDTQYF.

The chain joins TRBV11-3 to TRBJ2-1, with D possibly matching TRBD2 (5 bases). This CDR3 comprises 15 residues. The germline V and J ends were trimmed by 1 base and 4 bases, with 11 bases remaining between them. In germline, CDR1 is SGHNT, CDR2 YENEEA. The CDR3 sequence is CASSLVSGTYNEQFF. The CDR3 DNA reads TGTGCCAGCAGCTTAGTCAGCGGCACGTACAATGAGCAGTTCTTC.

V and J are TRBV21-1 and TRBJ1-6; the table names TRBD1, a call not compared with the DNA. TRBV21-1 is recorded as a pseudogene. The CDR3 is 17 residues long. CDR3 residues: CASSPPQGSSYNSPLHF. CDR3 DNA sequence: TGTGCCAGCAGCCCCCCCCAGGGGAGTTCCTATAATTCACCCCTCCACTTT.

CDR3 amino acids: CASSQSIAGGGETQYF. Here the CDR3 DNA reads TGTGCCAGCAGCCAATCAATAGCGGGAGGTGGGGAGACCCAGTACTTC. The chain carries TRBV4-2 and TRBJ2-5, with 10 bases that match TRBD2. The CDR3 is 16 amino acids. The germline CDR1 and CDR2 sequences are LGHNA and YNFKEQ. The V segment lost 2 bases and the J segment 5 bases; nucleotides outside the gene matches: 8.

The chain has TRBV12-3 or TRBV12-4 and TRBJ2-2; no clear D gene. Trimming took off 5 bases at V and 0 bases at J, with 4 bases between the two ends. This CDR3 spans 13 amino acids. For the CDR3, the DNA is TGTGCCAGCAGTGACTCGAACACCGGGGAGCTGTTTTTT. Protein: CASSDSNTGELFF.

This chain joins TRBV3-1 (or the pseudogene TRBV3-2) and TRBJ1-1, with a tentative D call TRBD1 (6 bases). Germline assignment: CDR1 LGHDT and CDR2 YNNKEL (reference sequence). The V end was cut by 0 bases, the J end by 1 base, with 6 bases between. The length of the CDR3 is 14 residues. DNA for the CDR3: TGTGCCAGCAGCCAAGACAGGGGGAACACTGAAGCTTTCTTT. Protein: CASSQDRGNTEAFF.

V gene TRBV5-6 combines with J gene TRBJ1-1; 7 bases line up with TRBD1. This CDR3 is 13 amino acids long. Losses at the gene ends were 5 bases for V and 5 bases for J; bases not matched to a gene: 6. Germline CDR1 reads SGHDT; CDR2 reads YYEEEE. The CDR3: CASRFQGGTEAFF. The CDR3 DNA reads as TGTGCCAGCAGATTCCAGGGGGGAACTGAAGCTTTCTTT.

The DNA for the CDR3 is TGCGCCAGCAGCCACACAGGGGGGGACCAGCCCCAGCATTTT. Residues: CASSHTGGDQPQHF. The chain combines TRBV5-1 with TRBJ1-5, with 8 positions matching TRBD1. The CDR3 runs 14 residues. Germline V gene sequence: CDR1 SGHRS, CDR2 YFSETQ. The ends lost 4 bases at V and 7 bases at J; junction bases unmatched: 7.

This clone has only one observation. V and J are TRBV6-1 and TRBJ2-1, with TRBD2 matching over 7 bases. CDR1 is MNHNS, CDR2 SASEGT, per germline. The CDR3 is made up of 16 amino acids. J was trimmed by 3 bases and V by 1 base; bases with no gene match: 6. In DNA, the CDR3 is TGTGCCAGCAGTGAAGTTCGGCTAGCGGACTACAATGAGCAGTTCTTC. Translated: CASSEVRLADYNEQFF.

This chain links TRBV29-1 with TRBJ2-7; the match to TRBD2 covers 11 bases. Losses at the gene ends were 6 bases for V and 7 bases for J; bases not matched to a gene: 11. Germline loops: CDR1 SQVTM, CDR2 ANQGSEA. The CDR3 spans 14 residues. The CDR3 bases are TGCAGCGTGGGAATAGCGGGAGGGTTCAGTGAGCAGTACTTC. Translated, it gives CSVGIAGGFSEQYF.

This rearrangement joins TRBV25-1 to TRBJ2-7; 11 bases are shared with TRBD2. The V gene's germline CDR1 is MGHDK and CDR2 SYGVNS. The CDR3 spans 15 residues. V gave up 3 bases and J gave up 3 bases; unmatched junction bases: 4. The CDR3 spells CASSDPGTSGYEQYF. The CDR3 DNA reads TGTGCCAGCAGTGACCCCGGGACTAGCGGCTACGAGCAGTACTTC.

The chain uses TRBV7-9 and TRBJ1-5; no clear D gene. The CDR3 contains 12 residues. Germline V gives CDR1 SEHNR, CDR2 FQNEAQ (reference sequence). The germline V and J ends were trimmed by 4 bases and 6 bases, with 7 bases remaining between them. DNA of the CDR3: TGTGCCAGCAGCTCGCTAGGTCAGCCCCAGCATTTT. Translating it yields CASSSLGQPQHF. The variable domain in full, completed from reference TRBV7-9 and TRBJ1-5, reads DTGVSQNPRHKITKRGQNVTFRCDPISEHNRLYWYRQTLGQGPEFLTYFQNEAQLEKSRLLSDRFSAERPKGSFSTLEIQRTEQGDSAMYLCASSSLGQPQHFGDGTRLSIL.

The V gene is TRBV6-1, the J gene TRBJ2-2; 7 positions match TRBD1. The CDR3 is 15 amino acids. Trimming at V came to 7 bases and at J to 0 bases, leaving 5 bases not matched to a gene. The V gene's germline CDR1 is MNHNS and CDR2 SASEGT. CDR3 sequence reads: CASKDRASNTGELFF. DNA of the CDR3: TGTGCCAGCAAAGACAGGGCATCGAACACCGGGGAGCTGTTTTTT.

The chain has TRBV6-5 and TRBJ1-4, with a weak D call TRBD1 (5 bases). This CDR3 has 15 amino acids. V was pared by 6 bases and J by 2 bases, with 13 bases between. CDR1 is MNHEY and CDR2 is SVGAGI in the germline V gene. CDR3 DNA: TGTGCCAGCAGAACAAGACAGCAGACTAATGAAAAACTGTTTTTT. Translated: CASRTRQQTNEKLFF.

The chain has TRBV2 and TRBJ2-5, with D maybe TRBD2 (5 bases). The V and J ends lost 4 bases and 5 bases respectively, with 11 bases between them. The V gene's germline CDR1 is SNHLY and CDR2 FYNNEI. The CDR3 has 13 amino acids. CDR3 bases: TGTGCCAGCAGTGTAGAGGGTCGGGAGACCCAGTACTTC. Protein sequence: CASSVEGRETQYF.